Below are 15 T cell receptor beta chains sequenced from a single sample in a study of CD8+ T cells in alopecia areata. Treatment indicated: oral pan-JAK inhibitor, 5-10 mg twice daily. RNA was isolated and reverse transcribed to cDNA, the sequencing template. TCRdb keeps only in-frame clones here, not all; method: immunoSEQ multiplex PCR. Of around 210,000 clones in the sample, 50% to 75% were seen once. Sequencing was performed on CD4+ T cells sorted from blood, taken at week 4, from a patient treated with tofacitinib. These receptors came from a human donor with alopecia areata.

The rearrangement joins TRBV5-1 to TRBJ2-5; 10 bases line up with TRBD2. The V gene end was trimmed by 4 bases and the J gene end by 4 bases; junction bases not matched to a gene: 7. This CDR3 has 15 residues. The germline CDR1 and CDR2 sequences are SGHRS and YFSETQ. The CDR3 DNA reads TGCGCCAGCAGCCCCAGCGGGGGGGATACAGAGACCCAGTACTTC. Translated: CASSPSGGDTETQYF.

J is TRBJ1-4 and V is TRBV29-1; 7 positions match TRBD1. The V and J ends lost 7 bases and 12 bases, in that order; junction bases with no gene match: 8. Germline V gene lookup returns CDR1 SQVTM and CDR2 ANQGSEA. The CDR3 contains 11 residues. The CDR3 reads CSAGGGQQLFF. The CDR3 nucleotides read TGCAGCGCCGGGGGGGGACAGCAACTGTTTTTT.

The chain links TRBV6-5 to TRBJ1-6; D not certain. Trimming cost V 7 bases and J 9 bases, with 16 bases left between them. Germline V gives CDR1 MNHEY, CDR2 SVGAGI. There are 14 residues in the CDR3. Here the CDR3 reads CASNTVGIGSPLHF. DNA of the CDR3: TGTGCCAGCAATACCGTAGGGATCGGTTCACCCCTCCACTTT.

The J gene is TRBJ2-2, the V gene TRBV23-1; TRBD1 aligns across 9 bases. TRBV23-1 is placed among ORFs of uncertain function. The CDR3 extends over 16 amino acids. V lost 3 bases and J lost 2; bases outside the gene matches: 4. The CDR3 here is CASSHPTGGNTGELFF. DNA for the CDR3: TGCGCCAGCAGTCACCCGACAGGGGGAAACACCGGGGAGCTGTTTTTT.

This chain joins TRBV4-1 and TRBJ2-1; 7 bases match TRBD2. This CDR3 has 16 residues. CDR1 is MGHRA, CDR2 YSYEKL, per germline. V was clipped by 5 bases and J by 4 bases; unmatched bases: 11. CDR3 bases: TGCGCCAGCAGCGACGCGGGGCGCGGGGGTTACAATGAGCAGTTCTTC. It codes for CASSDAGRGGYNEQFF.

This clone appeared a few times. Other nucleotide sequences in the sample specify the same CDR3. The chain carries TRBV5-1 and TRBJ1-2; TRBD1 matches 8 bases. V shed 2 bases and J 8 bases; nucleotides not matched to a gene: 5. Germline values: CDR1 SGHRS, CDR2 YFSETQ. This CDR3 is built from 13 residues. The CDR3 nucleotides are TGCGCCAGCAGCTTTGGACAGGGTGGCGGCTACACCTTC. Translated: CASSFGQGGGYTF.

The chain recombines TRBV5-1 with TRBJ1-1; 7 nucleotides agree with TRBD1. CDR3 length: 14 residues. Germline CDR1 reads SGHRS; CDR2 reads YFSETQ. J was trimmed by 5 bases and V by 7 bases; bases with no gene match: 11. The CDR3 here is CASRSTGEGTEAFF. The CDR3 coding sequence is TGCGCCAGCCGCAGCACAGGGGAGGGGACTGAAGCTTTCTTT.

The CDR3 is CAWSYGTGVYEQYF. For the CDR3, the DNA is TGTGCCTGGAGTTATGGGACAGGGGTCTACGAGCAGTACTTC. J is TRBJ2-7 and V is TRBV30, with 10 bases identical to TRBD1. There are 14 residues in the CDR3. V lost 2 bases and J lost 3; bases outside the gene matches: 4. Germline CDR1 reads GTSNPN; CDR2 reads SVGIG (reference sequence). Combining the CDR3 with reference TRBV30 and TRBJ2-7 gives the whole variable domain SQTIHQWPATLVQPVGSPLSLECTVEGTSNPNLYWYRQAAGRGLQLLFYSVGIGQISSEVPQNLSASRPQDRQFILSSKKLLLSDSGFYLCAWSYGTGVYEQYFGPGTRLTVT.

This sequence joins TRBV27 and TRBJ1-1, with 9 bases that match TRBD1. After removal of 3 bases from V and 2 bases from J, the junction contained 7 bases not matched to a gene. The CDR3 extends over 16 amino acids. Germline CDR1 is MNHEY and CDR2 is SMNVEV (reference sequence). As DNA, the CDR3 is TGTGCCAGCAGTTTTGCCTCGGGACAGGGCAACACTGAAGCTTTCTTT. It encodes CASSFASGQGNTEAFF.

There are a few counts of this clone. This chain links TRBV10-3 with TRBJ2-2; D is unresolved. The germline V gene has CDR1 ENHRY and CDR2 SYGVKD. V lost 10 bases to trimming and J lost 4 bases, with 7 bases between them. The CDR3 spans 11 residues. CDR3 region: CASTSTGELFF. CDR3 nucleotide sequence: TGTGCCAGTACATCCACCGGGGAGCTGTTTTTT.

This clone appeared a few times. The chain is built from TRBV7-2 and TRBJ1-4; 9 positions agree with TRBD1. The germline V gene has CDR1 SGHTA and CDR2 FQGNSA. CDR3 size: 15 residues. Trimming removed 5 bases from V and 4 bases from J; junction bases left unmatched: 5. The CDR3: CASSLRQGVNEKLFF. CDR3 nucleotides: TGTGCCAGCAGCCTAAGACAGGGGGTTAATGAAAAACTGTTTTTT.

The chain carries TRBV10-3 and TRBJ2-7; the D call may be TRBD1 or TRBD2 (5 bases each). The CDR3 loop spans 15 amino acids. V was trimmed by 0 bases and J by 7 bases, leaving 16 bases between them. Germline values: CDR1 ENHRY, CDR2 SYGVKD. CDR3 in amino acids: CAISESGDVWGEQYF. In nucleotides, the CDR3 is TGTGCCATCAGTGAGTCAGGGGACGTCTGGGGAGAGCAGTACTTC.

The rearrangement uses TRBV7-2 and TRBJ1-4, with no clear D. Germline CDR1 is SGHTA and CDR2 is FQGNSA. V shed 3 bases and J shed 3 bases, with 5 bases lying between them. CDR3 length: 13 amino acids. CDR3 DNA sequence: TGTGCCAGCAGCTTTGGGGCTAATGAAAAACTGTTTTTT. It translates to CASSFGANEKLFF.

The chain has TRBV19 and TRBJ1-5; no reliable D call. Germline V gene lookup returns CDR1 LNHDA and CDR2 SQIVND (reference sequence). The length of the CDR3 is 15 residues. V gave up 9 bases and J gave up 2 bases, with 17 bases separating them. CDR3 in amino acids: CASRALNWGNQPQHF. The DNA of the CDR3 is TGTGCCAGCCGAGCCCTGAACTGGGGCAATCAGCCCCAGCATTTT.

The chain employs TRBV30 and TRBJ1-5; D is uncertain. The CDR3 is 13 amino acids. Germline V gene lookup returns CDR1 GTSNPN and CDR2 SVGIG (reference sequence). The V gene lost 2 bases and the J gene lost 2 bases, with 7 bases spanning the gap. In nucleotides, the CDR3 is TGTGCCTGGAGTTGGAACGGCAATCAGCCCCAGCATTTT. Its translation: CAWSWNGNQPQHF.